A single sample is the source of the 9 T cell receptor beta chains below, sequenced in a study of cytomegalovirus exposure and HLA in healthy donors. The PCR had 60 Vbeta and 13 Jbeta primers. Clones were sequenced by immunoSEQ multiplex PCR, and TCRdb holds only the in-frame ones, with some missing. The table shows about 110,000 clones, with approximately 76% occurring only once. Sequenced: PBMCs. These receptors were obtained from a woman aged 50 to 65 in good health and CMV-seropositive.

V and J are TRBV29-1 and TRBJ2-5; D is unresolved. The CDR3 spans 10 residues. The V end lost 5 bases, the J end lost 9 bases, and 10 bases lay between the germline ends. Germline assignment: CDR1 SQVTM and CDR2 ANQGSEA. CDR3 sequence reads: CSVLEAAQYF. The CDR3 coding sequence is TGCAGCGTTCTTGAGGCGGCCCAGTACTTC.

This clone was counted between two and nine times. The V gene is TRBV7-2, the J gene TRBJ1-4; TRBD1 agrees at 9 bases. The V gene end was trimmed by 5 bases and the J gene end by 7 bases; junction bases not matched to a gene: 5. Germline V gene data show CDR1 as SGHTA and CDR2 as FQGNSA. This CDR3 contains 14 residues. CDR3: CASSPRQGGEKLFF. The DNA of the CDR3 is TGTGCCAGCAGCCCTCGACAGGGGGGTGAAAAACTGTTTTTT. Variable domain in full (rest from reference TRBV7-2 and TRBJ1-4): GAGVSQSPSNKVTEKGKDVELRCDPISGHTALYWYRQSLGQGLEFLIYFQGNSAPDKSGLPSDRFSAERTGGSVSTLTIQRTQQEDSAVYLCASSPRQGGEKLFFGSGTQLSVL.

This chain joins TRBV5-1 and TRBJ2-5, with D unresolved. The DNA end lines up better with TRBJ2-7; the J call may be wrong. The CDR3 covers 14 residues. Germline CDR1 SGHRS, CDR2 YFSETQ. The CDR3 nucleotides read TGCGCCAGCAGTGAATTGCTGAGCTCCTACGAGCAGTACTTC. Translation gives CASSELLSSYEQYF.

This rearrangement joins TRBV6-1 to TRBJ2-1; 7 nucleotides line up with TRBD1. V lost 6 bases to trimming and J lost 3 bases; unmatched junction nucleotides: 8. The CDR3 sequence is 15 residues long. The germline CDR1 and CDR2 sequences are MNHNS and SASEGT. The CDR3 bases are TGTGCCAGCAGATCCGACAGGGCAGACTACAATGAGCAGTTCTTC. This codes for CASRSDRADYNEQFF.

This chain links TRBV6-5 with TRBJ2-1; 8 positions agree with TRBD2. CDR3 size: 15 residues. Germline V gene sequence: CDR1 MNHEY, CDR2 SVGAGI. The V and J ends lost 6 bases and 1 base, in that order; junction bases with no gene match: 5. DNA of the CDR3: TGTGCCAGCAGACGACTAGCGTCGTCCTACAATGAGCAGTTCTTC. Amino acid sequence: CASRRLASSYNEQFF.

The chain has TRBV5-5 and TRBJ2-7; D gene unclear. CDR1 and CDR2 from the germline V gene are SGHKS and YYEKEE (reference sequence). There are 13 residues in the CDR3. Trimming took 4 bases from V and 1 from J, leaving 9 bases between them. CDR3 nucleotide sequence: TGTGCCAGCAGCCTTACCGGGTCCTACGAGCAGTACTTC. It translates to CASSLTGSYEQYF.

The chain joins TRBV19 to TRBJ1-2, with 8 bases fitting TRBD1. Per the germline V gene, CDR1 is LNHDA and CDR2 is SQIVND (reference sequence). J gave up 3 bases and V 2 bases, and 5 bases lay outside the gene matches. This CDR3 comprises 15 residues. CDR3 region: CASSIIGQGHYGYTF. The CDR3 DNA sequence: TGTGCCAGTAGTATAATAGGACAGGGCCACTATGGCTACACCTTC.

A single count supports this clone. The chain links TRBV29-1 to TRBJ2-3; the match to TRBD2 covers 11 bases. This CDR3 has 15 residues. Germline CDR1 is SQVTM and CDR2 is ANQGSEA. Unmatched junction bases numbered 6, after V lost 5 bases and J lost 2 bases. The CDR3, as DNA: TGCAGCGTTAGACCGGGACTAGCGGACACAGATACGCAGTATTTT. Protein: CSVRPGLADTDTQYF.

The rearrangement links TRBV2 to TRBJ2-1, with a possible D match to TRBD1 (5 bases). CDR1 is SNHLY and CDR2 is FYNNEI in the germline V gene. The CDR3 runs 14 residues. V was pared by 4 bases and J by 7 bases, with 14 bases between. Here the CDR3 reads CASSVQSAGNEQFF. The DNA of the CDR3 is TGTGCCAGCAGTGTACAGTCCGCAGGGAATGAGCAGTTCTTC.